A selection of T cell receptor beta chains follows, all from one sample in a study of blood T cell repertoires in COVID-19. Clones were read by immunoSEQ multiplex PCR, and TCRdb kept only the in-frame ones, dropping some. Seen here are 110,000 or so clones, over 75% observed once, and the top ten hold 5.5% to 8.5%. The sample was peripheral blood. These receptors were obtained from a woman aged 45-59 years with acute or convalescent COVID-19. Both conserved end residues are part of each CDR3. A D gene is named only where the DNA matches it firmly. Size is omitted from some rows. Given values are once, few, many or a class for expanded clones.

v_call	clone_size	j_call	d_call	cdr3_nt	cdr3_aa
TRBV11-2	.	TRBJ1-4	.	TGTGCCAGCAGCTTAGATGGCGGGGTGGGAGAAAAACTGTTTTTT	CASSLDGGVGEKLFF
TRBV6-1	.	TRBJ1-5	TRBD1	TGTGCCAGCAGTGAATATGGAGGGGGCGCAACCAGCAATCAGCCCCAGCATTTT	CASSEYGGGATSNQPQHF
TRBV10-1	.	TRBJ2-3	.	TGCGCCAGCAGTGAGCGCGACAGGAGCACAGATACGCAGTATTTT	CASSERDRSTDTQYF
TRBV30	.	TRBJ1-5	.	TGTGCCTGGAGTAGCCGCCGCAATCAGCCCCAGCATTTT	CAWSSRRNQPQHF
TRBV11-1	.	TRBJ1-2	.	TGTGCCAGCAGCTCCCAGCGCTATGGCTACACCTTC	CASSSQRYGYTF
TRBV4-2	.	TRBJ1-2	.	TGTGCCAGCAGCTCTAGGGGTGAAGGGCCGGCTGGCTACACCTTC	CASSSRGEGPAGYTF
TRBV18	.	TRBJ1-2	.	TGTGCCAGCTCACCACCCTCCCTAAACTATGGCTACACCTTC	CASSPPSLNYGYTF
TRBV24-1	once	TRBJ1-5	.	TGTGCCACCAGTGGAGGCTGGAATCAGCCCCAGCATTTT	CATSGGWNQPQHF
TRBV15	.	TRBJ1-1	TRBD1	TGTGCCACCAGCAGACCTAGACAGGGGATGAACACTGAAGCTTTCTTT	CATSRPRQGMNTEAFF
TRBV14	.	TRBJ1-2	.	TGTGCCAGCAGCCAAGGGCAGGGTGCGTTAAGGGGCTACACCTTC	CASSQGQGALRGYTF
TRBV6-5	.	TRBJ1-5	.	TGTGCCAGCACGGTAGAGGGAGGTAGCAATCAGCCCCAGCATTTT	CASTVEGGSNQPQHF
TRBV7-2	.	TRBJ2-7	TRBD1	TGTGCCAGCAGCCATCCGGGACAGGGGAAAAACGAGCAGTACTTC	CASSHPGQGKNEQYF
TRBV10-3	once	TRBJ2-6	TRBD1	TGTGCCTCCCACCGGGACAGGGTCGGAGGAGGGGCCAACGTCCTGACTTTC	CASHRDRVGGGANVLTF
TRBV7-3	few	TRBJ2-1	.	TGTGCCAGCAGCCCCTCGGGAGTTACCTACAATGAGCAGTTCTTC	CASSPSGVTYNEQFF
TRBV13	.	TRBJ1-2	.	TGTGCCAGCAGCCGGGTGAACAGGGAAAGAGACTATGGCTACACCTTC	CASSRVNRERDYGYTF
TRBV12-5	.	TRBJ2-7	TRBD1	TGTGCTAGTGGTTTGCAGGGGGCGCACGAGCAGTACTTC	CASGLQGAHEQYF
TRBV24-1	.	TRBJ2-2	.	TGTGCCACCAGTGTGGCAGATCCTAACACCGGGGAGCTGTTTTTT	CATSVADPNTGELFF
TRBV5-4	.	TRBJ1-4	.	TGTGCCAGCAGCCGCGGAGGCCTAGGTGAAAAACTGTTTTTT	CASSRGGLGEKLFF
TRBV28	.	TRBJ1-1	.	TGTGCCAGCACCTTAACAGGGCGCGAGTTGAACACTGAAGCTTTCTTT	CASTLTGRELNTEAFF
TRBV7-3	.	TRBJ2-1	TRBD2	TGTGCCAGCAGCCCCGGAGCGGGAGAGCAGTTCTTC	CASSPGAGEQFF
TRBV11-3	.	TRBJ1-3	TRBD1	TGTGCCAGCAGCACCATCCGGACAGGAGAAGGTCCGCTTTCTGGAAACACCATATATTTT	CASSTIRTGEGPLSGNTIYF
TRBV9	.	TRBJ2-3	.	TGTGCCAGCAGCGTAGCTCCCGTAACAGATACGCAGTATTTT	CASSVAPVTDTQYF
TRBV7-2	once	TRBJ1-1	.	TGTGCCAGCAGCTTCGGGAATACGGAGTCGGCTTTCTTT	CASSFGNTESAFF
TRBV19	.	TRBJ1-1	TRBD1	TGTGCCAGTAACAAACAGGGGAGCGTGACTGAAGCTTTCTTT	CASNKQGSVTEAFF
TRBV7-3	.	TRBJ2-3	.	TGTGCCAGCAGCTTCACAGGGAGCAAAGGCACAGATACGCAGTATTTT	CASSFTGSKGTDTQYF
TRBV7-8	.	TRBJ1-2	.	TGTGCCAGCAGCTTGAACAGGGTTTCCGACTATGGCTACACCTTC	CASSLNRVSDYGYTF
TRBV7-2	.	TRBJ1-6	.	TGTGCCAGCAGCCCAGAGAGGGTAGAATCACCCCTCCACTTT	CASSPERVESPLHF
TRBV7-3	.	TRBJ2-5	.	TGTGCCAGCAGCTTAGTCCGGGGAGAGACCCAGTACTTC	CASSLVRGETQYF
TRBV5-1	.	TRBJ1-2	TRBD1	TGCGCCAGCAGCTTGGAGCCCGATCGGACAGGGGGAGGCTACACCTTC	CASSLEPDRTGGGYTF
TRBV19	.	TRBJ1-1	.	TGTGCCAGTAGTATGGCTGGCCCTGAAGCTTTCTTT	CASSMAGPEAFF
TRBV5-1	.	TRBJ1-6	TRBD1	TGCGCCAGCAGCTTTGGGAGCACAGGGGATTATTCACCCCTCCACTTT	CASSFGSTGDYSPLHF
TRBV5-1	.	TRBJ2-7	.	TGCGCCAGCAGCCTAACTACAGGGTACGGAGACTACGAGCAGTACTTC	CASSLTTGYGDYEQYF
TRBV21-1	few	TRBJ1-2	.	TGTGCCAGCAGCCCATTTTATGGCTACACCTTC	CASSPFYGYTF
TRBV5-1	many	TRBJ1-6	.	TGCGCCAGCAGCTTGGGGGCCCATAATTCACCCCTCCACTTT	CASSLGAHNSPLHF
TRBV7-9	once	TRBJ2-3	TRBD2	TGTGCCAGCACCACAAGCCCGGGGGGGCAGGCAGATACGCAGTATTTT	CASTTSPGGQADTQYF
TRBV9	.	TRBJ1-5	.	TGTGCCAGCAGCGCATCCAGTGGTTTCTATCAGCCCCAGCATTTT	CASSASSGFYQPQHF
TRBV28	.	TRBJ1-1	.	TGTGCCAGCAGTTTTGGGGGGGCGATGAACACTGAAGCTTTCTTT	CASSFGGAMNTEAFF
TRBV24-1	.	TRBJ2-5	.	TGTGCCACCAGTGAGACGGGGTGGACCCAGTACTTC	CATSETGWTQYF
TRBV27	few	TRBJ2-3	.	TGTGCCAGCAGTGCCATGAGGGGGGGGGCACGCGCAGATACGCAGTATTTT	CASSAMRGGARADTQYF
TRBV19	.	TRBJ1-2	.	TGTGCCAGTAACCTCGGCAGGGGCTATGGCTACACCTTC	CASNLGRGYGYTF
TRBV11-3	.	TRBJ1-1	.	TGTGCCAGCAGCTTTGGGGGGGCGGACACTGAAGCTTTCTTT	CASSFGGADTEAFF
TRBV5-6	.	TRBJ1-2	.	TGTGCCAGCAGCCGCCTCAGTGCATACTATGGCTACACCTTC	CASSRLSAYYGYTF
TRBV11-3	.	TRBJ2-3	TRBD2	TGTGCCAGCAGAGACCTAGCGGGTGGCGACGCAGATACGCAGTATTTT	CASRDLAGGDADTQYF
TRBV5-1	.	TRBJ2-3	TRBD2	TGCGCCAGCAGCACAAGCGGGGGGAGCACAGATACGCAGTATTTT	CASSTSGGSTDTQYF
TRBV30	.	TRBJ1-1	.	TGTGCCTGGAGTGTACGTCAGTTCTCTGAAGCTTTCTTT	CAWSVRQFSEAFF
TRBV28	.	TRBJ1-2	TRBD1	TGTGCCAGCAGTTTCCCTCAGGGGGCTTCGAGCTATGGCTACACCTTC	CASSFPQGASSYGYTF
TRBV6-5	few	TRBJ1-1	TRBD1	TGTGCCAGCAGTTACGGGACAGGGCTGGCCACTGAAGCTTTCTTT	CASSYGTGLATEAFF
TRBV18	few	TRBJ1-4	.	TGTGCCAGCTCACCGGGTGCAGGGTATGAAAAACTGTTTTTT	CASSPGAGYEKLFF
TRBV7-9	.	TRBJ1-3	.	TGTGCCAGCAGCCCCCCTTTAGAGGTGGGCACCGGGGTCAGCAACACCATATATTTT	CASSPPLEVGTGVSNTIYF
TRBV6-5	.	TRBJ1-3	.	TGTGCCAGCAGTTACTCTCCGACAGACTCTGGAAACACCATATATTTT	CASSYSPTDSGNTIYF
TRBV9	.	TRBJ1-2	.	TGTGCCAGCAGCGGGGGATTGGACTCGACGCTAAATGATGGCTACACCTTC	CASSGGLDSTLNDGYTF
TRBV5-6	.	TRBJ1-2	TRBD1	TGTGCCAGCAGCACCAGGACAGGGGCCGTGGCTGGCTACACCTTC	CASSTRTGAVAGYTF
TRBV5-1	.	TRBJ1-1	TRBD1	TGCGCCAGCAGCCAGGGACAGTGGGTCTTGGGCACTGAAGCTTTCTTT	CASSQGQWVLGTEAFF
TRBV12-5	.	TRBJ2-2	TRBD2	TGTGCTAGCCGATCGGGAGCGGGGGATTTAGGAGAGCTGTTTTTT	CASRSGAGDLGELFF
TRBV5-4	.	TRBJ1-2	TRBD1	TGTGCCAGCAGCCGAGTGGGGACAGGGATCGCGGGGGCGTATGGCTACACCTTC	CASSRVGTGIAGAYGYTF
TRBV19	once	TRBJ1-1	.	TGTGCCAGTAGTATCACAGGGATGAACACTGAAGCTTTCTTT	CASSITGMNTEAFF
TRBV5-3	.	TRBJ2-4	.	TGTGCCAGAAGCTTGGAAGGGGGCAAAAACATTCAGTACTTC	CARSLEGGKNIQYF